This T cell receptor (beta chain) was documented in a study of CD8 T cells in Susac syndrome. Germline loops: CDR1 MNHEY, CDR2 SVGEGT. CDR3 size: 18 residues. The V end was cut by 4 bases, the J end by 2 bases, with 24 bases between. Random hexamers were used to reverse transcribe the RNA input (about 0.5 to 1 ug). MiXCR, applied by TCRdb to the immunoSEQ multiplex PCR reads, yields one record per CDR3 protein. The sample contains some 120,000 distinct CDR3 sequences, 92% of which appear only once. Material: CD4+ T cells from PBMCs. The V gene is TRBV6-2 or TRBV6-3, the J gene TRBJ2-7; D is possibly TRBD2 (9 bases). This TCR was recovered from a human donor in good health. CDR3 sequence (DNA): TGTGCCAGCAGTTTCCAGGGGGCGATTGTAGCGGGGGCCTACGAGCAGTACTTC. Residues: CASSFQGAIVAGAYEQYF.